This TCR beta chain was observed in a study of blood T cell repertoires in COVID-19. Turning to the study itself: Researchers got acute and convalescent COVID-19 samples from the United States, Italy and Spain. The cDNA or gDNA used as material had been derived from T cells, B-cell-depleted T cells, or PBMCs.

The CDR3 is made up of 15 amino acids. The trim removed 1 base at V and 3 bases at J, leaving 6 bases unmatched. Per germline, CDR1 SEHNR and CDR2 FQNEAQ (reference sequence). The authors' processing: Nucleated cell number was recorded as an estimate derived from reference gene primer amplification. This table comes from immunoSEQ multiplex PCR, and its TCRdb copy is limited to in-frame clones, with some not included. That table furnishes V, J and clone size, whereas the DNA furnished D and trimming. This sample has 60,000 to 65,000 clones; about 77% occur once, and the top ten carry approximately 30%.

V gene TRBV7-9 combines with J gene TRBJ2-7; TRBD1 aligns across 7 bases. Sequences were obtained from peripheral blood. The TCR sequence derives from a human donor in a cohort sampled during active COVID-19. This CDR3 is CASSLEGGQSYEQYF. The CDR3 DNA reads as TGTGCCAGCAGCTTAGAAGGGGGACAGAGCTACGAGCAGTACTTC.